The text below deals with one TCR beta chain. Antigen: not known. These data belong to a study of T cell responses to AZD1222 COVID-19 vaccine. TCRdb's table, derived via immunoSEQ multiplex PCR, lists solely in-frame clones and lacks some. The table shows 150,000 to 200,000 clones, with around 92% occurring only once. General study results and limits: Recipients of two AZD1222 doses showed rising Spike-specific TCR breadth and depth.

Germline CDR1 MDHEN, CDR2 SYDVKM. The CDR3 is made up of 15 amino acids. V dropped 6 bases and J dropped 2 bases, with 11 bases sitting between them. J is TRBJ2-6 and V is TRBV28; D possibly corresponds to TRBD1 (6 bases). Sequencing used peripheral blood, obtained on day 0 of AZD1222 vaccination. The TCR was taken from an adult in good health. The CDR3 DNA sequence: TGTGCCAGCAGCAAACCAGGGGCTGGGGCCAACGTCCTGACTTTC. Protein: CASSKPGAGANVLTF.